The subject of this entry is one TCR beta chain. The data were taken from a study of control samples from healthy donors and cancer patients. Germline V gene sequence: CDR1 KGHDR, CDR2 SFDVKD. CDR3 size: 13 residues. V gave up 2 bases and J gave up 5 bases, with 6 bases separating them. Using immunoSEQ multiplex PCR, the repertoire was profiled, and TCRdb retains in-frame clones only, with some absent. The sample shows about 140,000 clones, roughly 92% of them seen only once. The sample consisted of blood. This TCR came from a man younger than 40 in good health. The V and J genes are TRBV24-1 and TRBJ1-5; D is undetermined. The CDR3 nucleotides are TGTGCCACCAGTGATTCTACAGATCAGCCCCAGCATTTT. Its translation is CATSDSTDQPQHF.